This T cell receptor beta chain is from a study of blood T cell repertoires in COVID-19. About the study: From the United States, Italy and Spain came samples of acute and convalescent COVID-19. T cells, B-cell-depleted T cells, or PBMCs provided the cDNA or gDNA that served as material.

Authors' analysis steps: Counts of nucleated cells, estimated from reference gene primer amplification, were obtained. Clones were read by immunoSEQ multiplex PCR, and TCRdb kept only the in-frame ones, dropping some. The D gene and trimming were derived from the DNA, and the V and J assignments and clone size from that table. The table has 310,000 or so clones, around four fifths seen once. The origin of this receptor is a woman aged 45-65 years with acute or convalescent COVID-19. The sequenced material came from peripheral blood.

CDR3 coding DNA: TGTGCCAGCTCACCTTTGTTACAGGGTGCCGGGGAGCTGTTTTTT. It is translated as CASSPLLQGAGELFF. V is TRBV18 and J is TRBJ2-2, with D possibly being TRBD1 (6 bases). This CDR3 comprises 15 residues. In germline, CDR1 is KGHSH, CDR2 LQKENI. Deletions cut 3 bases from V and 6 bases from J, with 14 bases between.